These 29 T cell receptor beta chains were all obtained from the same sample, sequenced in a study of technical replicates of blood from a few donors (dated by TCRdb to the late 2010s). Library construction relied on the immunoSEQ multiplex PCR assay. Not all clones reach the TCRdb copy of this immuneACCESS table, which keeps in-frame sequences only. Checked studies attribute under half of the gap to unresolved V genes and leave the rest unexplained. This sample holds tens of thousands of clones; 70% to 90% were observed only once. The ten largest clones represent 0.41% of the sample. Sequenced input: T cells isolated from PBMCs. These receptors all stem from a human donor in good health.

The CDR3 loop reads CASSNRDRGDEQFF. CDR3 coding DNA: TGCGCCAGCAGCAACCGGGACAGGGGGGATGAGCAGTTCTTC. The chain is built from TRBV5-1 and TRBJ2-1, with 11 bases that match TRBD1. The CDR3 runs to 14 residues. The junction had 5 bases not matched to a gene; V was cut back by 4 bases and J by 8 bases. Germline V gene lookup returns CDR1 SGHRS and CDR2 YFSETQ.

This rearrangement joins TRBV11-3 to TRBJ2-5, with 9 positions matching TRBD1. Germline V CDR1 and CDR2: SGHNT, YENEEA. The CDR3 is 16 residues long. V was pared by 5 bases and J by 5 bases, with 12 bases of the junction left unmatched. This CDR3 reads CASSPSGAGTGETQYF. As DNA, the CDR3 is TGTGCCAGCAGCCCTAGTGGGGCCGGGACAGGGGAGACCCAGTACTTC.

The J gene is TRBJ1-2, the V gene TRBV5-6; no clear D. The V and J ends lost 0 bases and 3 bases respectively, with 9 bases between them. The germline gives CDR1 SGHDT, CDR2 YYEEEE. The CDR3 sequence is 14 residues long. The CDR3 loop reads CASSLVGDYYGYTF. The CDR3 DNA follows: TGTGCCAGCAGCTTGGTCGGGGATTACTATGGCTACACCTTC.

The CDR3 sequence is CASSLAGRAQNTGELFF. CDR3 DNA sequence: TGTGCCAGCAGCTTAGCGGGGAGGGCCCAAAACACCGGGGAGCTGTTTTTT. The chain has TRBV11-3 and TRBJ2-2; TRBD2 matches at 7 bases. Germline V gene sequence: CDR1 SGHNT, CDR2 YENEEA. The length of the CDR3 is 17 residues. V lost 1 base to trimming and J lost 2 bases; unmatched junction nucleotides: 7.

V usage is TRBV7-9 and J usage is TRBJ2-3, with TRBD2 identical over 12 bases. The CDR3 loop spans 16 amino acids. Germline loops: CDR1 SEHNR, CDR2 FQNEAQ (reference sequence). V lost 3 bases to trimming and J lost 3 bases; unmatched junction nucleotides: 4. Written as DNA, the CDR3 is TGTGCCAGCAGCTTGGGGACTAGCGGGTTAACAGATACGCAGTATTTT. Its translation: CASSLGTSGLTDTQYF.

This clone occurred once. This sequence joins TRBV5-5 and TRBJ2-3; D is unresolved. The CDR3 covers 15 residues. Germline values: CDR1 SGHKS, CDR2 YYEKEE (reference sequence). V lost 4 bases to trimming and J lost 2 bases, with 14 bases between them. The chain's CDR3 is CASSRAGVFTDTQYF. CDR3 sequence (DNA): TGTGCCAGCAGCCGAGCTGGAGTATTCACAGATACGCAGTATTTT. The full variable domain, completed using reference TRBV5-5 and TRBJ2-3, is DAGVTQSPTHLIKTRGQQVTLRCSPISGHKSVSWYQQVLGQGPQFIFQYYEKEERGRGNFPDRFSARQFPNYSSELNVNALLLGDSALYLCASSRAGVFTDTQYFGPGTRLTVL.

In DNA form, the CDR3 reads TGCAGCGTTCGACTAGCTTACGACGAGCAGTACTTC. It codes for CSVRLAYDEQYF. The chain joins TRBV29-1 to TRBJ2-7; 7 positions agree with TRBD2. The CDR3 consists of 12 residues. J lost 5 bases, V lost 5 bases, and 6 bases had no gene match. Germline V gene lookup returns CDR1 SQVTM and CDR2 ANQGSEA.

This chain links TRBV11-3 with TRBJ2-1; D might be TRBD2 (6 bases). V was pared by 1 base and J by 2 bases, with 9 bases between. CDR3 size: 15 residues. Germline CDR1 SGHNT, CDR2 YENEEA. The CDR3 sequence is CASSLVSGPYNEQFF. CDR3 nucleotide sequence: TGTGCCAGCAGCTTAGTAAGCGGGCCCTACAATGAGCAGTTCTTC.

The chain is built from TRBV2 and TRBJ1-2; a weak D match, TRBD1 (6 bases). Deletions cut 6 bases from V and 4 bases from J, with 24 bases between. The germline V gene has CDR1 SNHLY and CDR2 FYNNEI. This CDR3 has 17 amino acids. CDR3: CASSPTGGWERSYGYTF. DNA of the CDR3: TGTGCCAGCAGCCCAACGGGGGGCTGGGAACGCTCCTATGGCTACACCTTC.

The rearrangement joins TRBV5-1 to TRBJ1-4; 9 nucleotides match TRBD1. V lost 3 bases to trimming and J lost 5 bases; unmatched junction nucleotides: 5. The CDR3 loop spans 15 amino acids. Per germline, CDR1 SGHRS and CDR2 YFSETQ. CDR3 coding DNA: TGCGCCAGCAGCTCCGGGACAGGGCCGAATGAAAAACTGTTTTTT. Its translation is CASSSGTGPNEKLFF.

The chain couples TRBV7-9 to TRBJ2-7; D might be TRBD2 (5 bases). Germline values: CDR1 SEHNR, CDR2 FQNEAQ (reference sequence). The V and J ends lost 4 bases and 7 bases respectively, with 14 bases between them. The CDR3 has 13 amino acids. The CDR3 protein is CASSSPRGIEQYF. Written as DNA, the CDR3 is TGTGCCAGCAGCTCCCCCCGGGGTATTGAGCAGTACTTC.

J is TRBJ1-1 and V is TRBV5-1; 8 bases line up with TRBD1. With 0 bases clipped from V and 6 bases from J, the junction kept 4 bases outside the gene matches. Germline V gene data show CDR1 as SGHRS and CDR2 as YFSETQ. The CDR3 length is 14 residues. The CDR3: CASSLVQGASEAFF. CDR3 bases: TGCGCCAGCAGCTTGGTCCAGGGGGCCTCTGAAGCTTTCTTT.

J is TRBJ1-1 and V is TRBV6-4; TRBD1 matches 8 bases. The CDR3 consists of 14 residues. Germline CDR1 MRHNA, CDR2 SNTAGT. Unmatched junction bases numbered 8, after V lost 5 bases and J lost 6 bases. The CDR3 spells CASSPDREAPEAFF. The CDR3 DNA is TGTGCCAGCAGTCCGGACAGGGAGGCTCCTGAAGCTTTCTTT.

This chain uses TRBV13 with TRBJ2-3, with 8 bases aligning to TRBD2. After removal of 5 bases from V and 4 bases from J, the junction contained 14 bases not matched to a gene. Germline V gives CDR1 PRHDT, CDR2 FYEKMQ (reference sequence). CDR3 size: 17 residues. The CDR3 loop reads CASSPRESGSLADTQYF. CDR3 DNA sequence: TGTGCCAGCAGCCCCCGTGAGAGCGGGAGTTTAGCAGATACGCAGTATTTT. Full variable domain (rest looked up from reference TRBV13 and TRBJ2-3): AAGVIQSPRHLIKEKRETATLKCYPIPRHDTVYWYQQGPGQDPQFLISFYEKMQSDKGSIPDRFSAQQFSDYHSELNMSSLELGDSALYFCASSPRESGSLADTQYFGPGTRLTVL.

This rearrangement joins TRBV5-1 to TRBJ2-3, with TRBD2 identical over 7 bases. V shed 5 bases, J shed 4 bases, and the junction held 13 bases outside the gene matches. Looked up from germline, CDR1 is SGHRS and CDR2 is YFSETQ. There are 16 residues in the CDR3. The DNA for the CDR3 is TGCGCCAGCAGTGGGGCTAGCGGCTCTTGGGCAGATACGCAGTATTTT. Amino acid sequence: CASSGASGSWADTQYF.

The rearrangement links TRBV7-3 to TRBJ2-1; tentative D call: TRBD1 (6 bases). The length of the CDR3 is 14 residues. With 1 base removed from V and 8 bases from J, the gap between germline ends came to 12 bases. Germline-derived CDR1 and CDR2 are SGHTA and FQGTGA. The chain's CDR3 is CASSLNRVLDEQFF. As DNA, the CDR3 is TGTGCCAGCAGCTTAAACAGGGTACTGGATGAGCAGTTCTTC.

The chain combines TRBV7-9 with TRBJ2-1; no clear D gene. V gave up 4 bases and J gave up 5 bases, with 21 bases separating them. The CDR3 totals 17 residues. In germline, CDR1 is SEHNR, CDR2 FQNEAQ (reference sequence). The CDR3 sequence: CASSSPRDGSHNNEQFF. The DNA for the CDR3 is TGTGCCAGCAGCTCGCCCCGAGACGGGTCTCACAACAATGAGCAGTTCTTC.

The chain has TRBV6-1 and TRBJ2-7; D is possibly TRBD1 (7 bases). Trimming removed 2 bases from V and 3 bases from J, with 17 bases in between. CDR1 and CDR2 (germline): MNHNS, SASEGT. The CDR3 has 16 amino acids. CDR3 residues: CASSELGGTALYEQYF. CDR3 coding DNA: TGTGCCAGCAGTGAATTAGGAGGGACAGCACTCTACGAGCAGTACTTC.

The chain couples TRBV6-1 to TRBJ2-3; the D gene is possibly TRBD1 (6 bases). Trimming took 6 bases from V and 4 from J, leaving 11 bases between them. Germline V gene lookup returns CDR1 MNHNS and CDR2 SASEGT. This CDR3 contains 13 residues. CDR3 amino acids: CASRQGEADTQYF. DNA of the CDR3: TGTGCCAGCAGACAGGGAGAGGCAGATACGCAGTATTTT.

This clone was detected once. The chain is built from TRBV28 and TRBJ2-1, with D tentatively TRBD2 (6 bases). Trimming cost V 3 bases and J 8 bases, with 14 bases left between them. Germline V gene sequence: CDR1 MDHEN, CDR2 SYDVKM. The CDR3 covers 14 residues. CDR3 protein: CASSLVREVDEQFF. In DNA form, the CDR3 reads TGTGCCAGCAGTTTGGTGAGGGAGGTTGATGAGCAGTTCTTC.

The rearrangement joins TRBV30 to TRBJ2-7, with 8 bases identical to TRBD2. With 0 bases clipped from V and 3 bases from J, the junction kept 7 bases outside the gene matches. Looked up from germline, CDR1 is GTSNPN and CDR2 is SVGIG (reference sequence). This CDR3 comprises 15 residues. The CDR3 sequence: CAWSVRTSGHYEQYF. CDR3 bases: TGTGCCTGGAGTGTACGAACTAGCGGACACTACGAGCAGTACTTC. Full variable domain (outside the CDR3, taken from reference TRBV30 and TRBJ2-7): SQTIHQWPATLVQPVGSPLSLECTVEGTSNPNLYWYRQAAGRGLQLLFYSVGIGQISSEVPQNLSASRPQDRQFILSSKKLLLSDSGFYLCAWSVRTSGHYEQYFGPGTRLTVT.

This chain joins TRBV14 and TRBJ1-2; D unclear. CDR1 and CDR2 from the germline V gene are SGHDN and FVKESK. V shed 2 bases and J shed 4 bases, with 8 bases lying between them. The CDR3 has 13 residues. The CDR3 protein is CASSQRGTYGYTF. DNA of the CDR3: TGTGCCAGCAGCCAACGGGGAACCTATGGCTACACCTTC.

In this sample, this clone turned up once. The V gene is TRBV20-1, the J gene TRBJ2-7; D gene uncertain. Germline V gene data show CDR1 as DFQATT and CDR2 as SNEGSKA (reference sequence). This CDR3 has 11 amino acids. V shed 4 bases and J shed 3 bases, with 7 bases lying between them. The CDR3 spells CSANSNYEQYF. CDR3 sequence (DNA): TGCAGTGCTAACTCCAACTACGAGCAGTACTTC.

The genes are TRBV9 and TRBJ1-3; weak D call: TRBD1 (6 bases). Germline lookup yields CDR1 SGDLS and CDR2 YYNGEE. This CDR3 spans 15 amino acids. V was clipped by 4 bases and J by 5 bases, with 16 bases between them. CDR3 loop: CASSPAQGLRNTIYF. The CDR3, as DNA: TGTGCCAGCAGCCCAGCCCAGGGGTTACGAAACACCATATATTTT.

This chain joins TRBV7-7 and TRBJ2-5; no definite D call. CDR1 is SSHAT and CDR2 is FNYEAQ in the germline V gene (reference sequence). V gave up 6 bases and J gave up 5 bases, with 7 bases separating them. This CDR3 spans 11 amino acids. CDR3 protein: CASRQLETQYF. The CDR3 coding sequence is TGTGCCAGCAGACAGCTGGAGACCCAGTACTTC. The full variable domain, rest sourced from reference TRBV7-7 and TRBJ2-5, is GAGVSQSPRYKVTKRGQDVTLRCDPISSHATLYWYQQALGQGPEFLTYFNYEAQPDKSGLPSDRFSAERPEGSISTLTIQRTEQRDSAMYRCASRQLETQYFGPGTRLLVL.

The chain is built from TRBV5-1 and TRBJ2-7; D is uncertain. The V end was cut by 1 base, the J end by 3 bases, with 5 bases between. In germline, CDR1 is SGHRS, CDR2 YFSETQ. CDR3 length: 12 residues. DNA of the CDR3: TGCGCCAGCAGCTTGAACAGCTACGAGCAGTACTTC. Translating gives CASSLNSYEQYF.

The rearrangement joins TRBV5-1 to TRBJ2-2; TRBD2 aligns across 9 bases. CDR1 is SGHRS and CDR2 is YFSETQ in the germline V gene. This CDR3 has 14 residues. The trim removed 7 bases at V and 9 bases at J, leaving 10 bases unmatched. CDR3: CASDTGTSSRELFF. Written as DNA, the CDR3 is TGCGCCAGCGACACCGGGACTAGCTCCAGGGAGCTGTTTTTT.

This clone was seen a single time. V gene TRBV6-5 combines with J gene TRBJ2-3; the match to TRBD1 covers 7 bases. Unmatched junction bases numbered 4, after V lost 2 bases and J lost 2 bases. Germline V gene data show CDR1 as MNHEY and CDR2 as SVGAGI. This CDR3 has 15 amino acids. The CDR3 protein is CASSYQTGPTDTQYF. The DNA of the CDR3 is TGTGCCAGCAGTTACCAGACAGGGCCCACAGATACGCAGTATTTT.

This clone was recorded only once. The rearrangement joins TRBV2 to TRBJ2-7, with D perhaps matching TRBD2 (6 bases). Germline CDR1 and CDR2: SNHLY and FYNNEI. This CDR3 has 15 residues. The V end was cut by 7 bases, the J end by 0 bases, with 16 bases between. CDR3 loop: CASIPRDWDSYEQYF. DNA for the CDR3: TGTGCCAGCATCCCTAGGGACTGGGACTCCTACGAGCAGTACTTC.